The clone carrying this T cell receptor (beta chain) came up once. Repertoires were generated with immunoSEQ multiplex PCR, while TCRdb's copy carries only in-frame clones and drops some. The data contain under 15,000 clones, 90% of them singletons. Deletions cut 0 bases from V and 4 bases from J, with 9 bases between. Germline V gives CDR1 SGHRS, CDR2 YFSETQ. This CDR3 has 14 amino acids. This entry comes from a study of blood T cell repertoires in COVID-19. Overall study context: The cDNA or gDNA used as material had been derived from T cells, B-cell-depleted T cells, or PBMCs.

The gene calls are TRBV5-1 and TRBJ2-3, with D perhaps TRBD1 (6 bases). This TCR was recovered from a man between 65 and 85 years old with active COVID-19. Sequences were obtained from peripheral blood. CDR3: CASSLVQGSDTQYF. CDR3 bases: TGCGCCAGCAGCTTGGTACAGGGCTCAGATACGCAGTATTTT.